These 28 T cell receptor beta chains were sequenced from one sample in a study of T cell responses to AZD1222 COVID-19 vaccine. TCRdb's copy holds only in-frame clones and misses some; the assay was immunoSEQ multiplex PCR. Of some 98,000 clones in the sample, 88% were seen once. The sample here was peripheral blood, taken 28 days after the second AZD1222 dose. All receptors come from an adult who received the AZD1222 COVID-19 vaccine.

Concerning this clone: This sample includes further DNA sequences coding for the same CDR3. The rearrangement uses TRBV5-1 and TRBJ2-3; 9 nucleotides agree with TRBD2. V shed 0 bases, J shed 1 base, and the junction held 0 bases outside the gene matches. Germline lookup yields CDR1 SGHRS and CDR2 YFSETQ. This CDR3 has 15 amino acids. In DNA form, the CDR3 reads TGCGCCAGCAGCTTGGGACTAGCGGGCACAGATACGCAGTATTTT. It codes for CASSLGLAGTDTQYF.

This clone showed up just once. V is TRBV14 and J is TRBJ2-3, with D perhaps TRBD1 (6 bases). Germline V gene lookup returns CDR1 SGHDN and CDR2 FVKESK. V shed 5 bases and J shed 1 base, with 13 bases lying between them. This CDR3 spans 15 amino acids. Written as DNA, the CDR3 is TGTGCCAGCAGCAAACAGGGTGGTGGCACAGATACGCAGTATTTT. It specifies CASSKQGGGTDTQYF. The full variable domain, in which reference TRBV14 and TRBJ2-3 provide the parts outside the CDR3, is EAGVTQFPSHSVIEKGQTVTLRCDPISGHDNLYWYRRVMGKEIKFLLHFVKESKQDESGMPNNRFLAERTGGTYSTLKVQPAELEDSGVYFCASSKQGGGTDTQYFGPGTRLTVL.

V is TRBV19 and J is TRBJ1-5; D gene uncertain. Trimming removed 1 base at V and 3 bases at J, with 16 bases between. Germline values: CDR1 LNHDA, CDR2 SQIVND (reference sequence). The length of the CDR3 is 17 residues. The CDR3 nucleotides read TGTGCCAGTAGTATAGTCAGTTACAGAGAACACAATCAGCCCCAGCATTTT. Its translation: CASSIVSYREHNQPQHF.

The genes are TRBV7-2 and TRBJ1-1; tentatively, D is TRBD1 (5 bases). Trimming cost V 5 bases and J 3 bases, with 16 bases left between them. The CDR3 has 15 residues. From germline, CDR1 is SGHTA and CDR2 FQGNSA. The CDR3 protein is CASSLRRGRDTEAFF. In nucleotides, the CDR3 is TGTGCCAGCAGCCTGAGGAGGGGACGAGACACTGAAGCTTTCTTT.

CDR3 loop: CATSRDVAGRGETQYF. As DNA, the CDR3 is TGTGCCACCAGCAGAGATGTGGCAGGGCGGGGGGAGACCCAGTACTTC. The chain joins TRBV15 to TRBJ2-5; TRBD2 matches 7 bases. Germline CDR1 is LNHNV and CDR2 is YYDKDF (reference sequence). J was trimmed by 5 bases and V by 0 bases; bases with no gene match: 9. The CDR3 length is 16 residues.

This chain connects TRBV25-1 to TRBJ2-2; tentatively, D is TRBD1 (6 bases). The germline V gene has CDR1 MGHDK and CDR2 SYGVNS. V lost 9 bases to trimming and J lost 4 bases, with 18 bases between them. The CDR3 has 15 residues. The CDR3 region is CASHPGGRSTGELFF. CDR3 DNA sequence: TGTGCCAGTCACCCTGGGGGCCGTAGCACCGGGGAGCTGTTTTTT.

The V and J genes are TRBV4-1 and TRBJ1-2, with a possible D match to TRBD1 (6 bases). Germline CDR1 reads MGHRA; CDR2 reads YSYEKL. This CDR3 spans 14 amino acids. V was clipped by 1 base and J by 6 bases, with 12 bases between them. Written as DNA, the CDR3 is TGCGCCAGCAGCCAAGCGGGGGCAGGGGATGGCTACACCTTC. This sequence encodes CASSQAGAGDGYTF.

This clone has just one count. The chain uses TRBV13 and TRBJ1-2; possible D gene TRBD1, 6 bases. This CDR3 contains 14 residues. Germline-derived CDR1 and CDR2 are PRHDT and FYEKMQ (reference sequence). V lost 2 bases to trimming and J lost 7 bases, with 14 bases between them. CDR3 residues: CASSLNRDAFGYTF. CDR3 bases: TGTGCCAGCAGCTTAAACAGGGATGCGTTTGGCTACACCTTC.

The rearrangement joins TRBV6-6 to TRBJ1-2, with TRBD1 identical over 9 bases. The J segment lost 3 bases and the V segment lost 4 bases, leaving 3 bases of the junction unmatched. Germline V gene sequence: CDR1 MNHNY, CDR2 SVGAGI (reference sequence). The CDR3 length is 14 residues. The DNA for the CDR3 is TGTGCCAGCAGTTCAAGACAGGGGGACTATGGCTACACCTTC. The encoded protein is CASSSRQGDYGYTF.

The gene calls are TRBV11-2 and TRBJ2-1; D uncertain. CDR3 length: 15 residues. CDR1 is SGHAT, CDR2 FQNNGV, per germline. V was trimmed by 3 bases and J by 4 bases, leaving 13 bases between them. CDR3 sequence reads: CASSLVRTLYNEQFF. CDR3 DNA sequence: TGTGCCAGCAGCTTGGTAAGAACGCTTTACAATGAGCAGTTCTTC.

The chain combines TRBV27 with TRBJ2-7; D not certain. CDR1 and CDR2 from the germline V gene are MNHEY and SMNVEV (reference sequence). The CDR3 has 16 residues. V shed 5 bases and J shed 2 bases, with 19 bases lying between them. CDR3 sequence reads: CASSRSRKGNTYEQYF. Here the CDR3 DNA reads TGTGCCAGCAGTCGAAGCCGAAAGGGAAACACCTACGAGCAGTACTTC.

This chain connects TRBV6-5 to TRBJ1-1; maybe TRBD1 (5 bases). V dropped 7 bases and J dropped 4 bases, with 16 bases sitting between them. The length of the CDR3 is 14 residues. Germline V gives CDR1 MNHEY, CDR2 SVGAGI. Here the CDR3 reads CASKELFGGTEAFF. The DNA for the CDR3 is TGTGCCAGCAAGGAGCTGTTTGGGGGCACTGAAGCTTTCTTT.

The rearrangement links TRBV7-3 to TRBJ2-7; no firm D call. CDR1 is SGHTA, CDR2 FQGTGA, per germline. Trimming took 2 bases from V and 3 from J, leaving 8 bases between them. This CDR3 has 13 residues. DNA of the CDR3: TGTGCCAGCAGCTTATCACAGAACTACGAGCAGTACTTC. This encodes CASSLSQNYEQYF.

The CDR3 DNA reads TGTGCCAGCAGGGGACAGGGCAAGGGGGAGACCCAGTACTTC. Its translation: CASRGQGKGETQYF. This chain uses TRBV28 with TRBJ2-5, with 9 nucleotides matching TRBD1. The CDR3 sequence is 14 residues long. J was trimmed by 5 bases and V by 6 bases; bases with no gene match: 7. Germline V CDR1 and CDR2: MDHEN, SYDVKM. Complete variable domain (other parts from reference TRBV28 and TRBJ2-5): DVKVTQSSRYLVKRTGEKVFLECVQDMDHENMFWYRQDPGLGLRLIYFSYDVKMKEKGDIPEGYSVSREKKERFSLILESASTNQTSMYLCASRGQGKGETQYFGPGTRLLVL.

The chain combines TRBV28 with TRBJ2-5; D gene uncertain. This CDR3 region has 13 residues. The germline gives CDR1 MDHEN, CDR2 SYDVKM. V gave up 4 bases and J gave up 7 bases, with 13 bases separating them. This CDR3 reads CASSSQMTGTQYF. CDR3 sequence (DNA): TGTGCCAGCAGTTCTCAAATGACCGGGACCCAGTACTTC.

The chain is built from TRBV6-5 and TRBJ1-1; 9 bases match TRBD1. Germline CDR1 is MNHEY and CDR2 is SVGAGI. This CDR3 spans 13 amino acids. The V and J ends lost 8 bases and 5 bases, in that order; junction bases with no gene match: 6. CDR3: CASRGTGRTEAFF. The DNA for the CDR3 is TGTGCCAGCCGAGGGACAGGGAGGACTGAAGCTTTCTTT.

The rearrangement uses TRBV27 and TRBJ1-5; D is uncertain. This CDR3 contains 14 residues. V lost 7 bases to trimming and J lost 6 bases, with 16 bases between them. Per germline, CDR1 MNHEY and CDR2 SMNVEV (reference sequence). The CDR3: CASNPAVATQPQHF. The DNA of the CDR3 is TGTGCCAGCAACCCGGCAGTGGCCACTCAGCCCCAGCATTTT.

The chain carries TRBV28 and TRBJ1-5; TRBD1 matches 9 bases. Germline CDR1 MDHEN, CDR2 SYDVKM. The V and J ends lost 8 bases and 2 bases, in that order; junction bases with no gene match: 7. The CDR3 consists of 15 residues. DNA of the CDR3: TGTGCCAGCCAGAGGGACAGGGCTCGCAATCAGCCCCAGCATTTT. Translation gives CASQRDRARNQPQHF.

V gene TRBV10-3 combines with J gene TRBJ2-3; D assignment may be TRBD1 or TRBD2 (6 bases each). Looked up from germline, CDR1 is ENHRY and CDR2 is SYGVKD. With 6 bases removed from V and 12 bases from J, the gap between germline ends came to 25 bases. The CDR3 spans 15 residues. CDR3 in amino acids: CAIRGGAEELKHQYF. For the CDR3, the DNA is TGTGCCATCAGGGGGGGCGCAGAGGAATTGAAACATCAGTATTTT.

V gene TRBV6-5 combines with J gene TRBJ2-7, with TRBD1 as a possible D gene (6 bases). The CDR3 sequence is 14 residues long. CDR1 and CDR2 (germline): MNHEY, SVGAGI. Deletions cut 5 bases from V and 2 bases from J, with 13 bases between. CDR3 residues: CASSPNRAAYEQYF. Here the CDR3 DNA reads TGTGCCAGCAGTCCCAACAGGGCGGCCTACGAGCAGTACTTC.

The chain joins TRBV6-6 to TRBJ1-6; 9 bases fit TRBD1. J lost 7 bases, V lost 2 bases, and 0 bases had no gene match. CDR3 length: 14 residues. Germline V gene lookup returns CDR1 MNHNY and CDR2 SVGAGI (reference sequence). The CDR3 DNA follows: TGTGCCAGCAGTTACGGGACAGGGAATTCACCCCTCCACTTT. It yields the protein CASSYGTGNSPLHF.

Points on this clone: The same CDR3 is also encoded by other DNA sequences in this sample. The chain employs TRBV28 and TRBJ1-3; possible D gene TRBD1, 5 bases. The CDR3 is 14 amino acids. Germline loops: CDR1 MDHEN, CDR2 SYDVKM. The V and J ends lost 2 bases and 4 bases respectively, with 9 bases between them. CDR3 DNA: TGTGCCAGCAGTTTAGGGACGAGAGGAAACACCATATATTTT. This encodes CASSLGTRGNTIYF.

The V and J genes are TRBV6-5 and TRBJ2-7, with D tentatively TRBD1 (6 bases). Looked up from germline, CDR1 is MNHEY and CDR2 is SVGAGI. V gave up 2 bases and J gave up 3 bases, with 11 bases separating them. The CDR3 totals 14 residues. As DNA, the CDR3 is TGTGCCAGCAGTTACCTAGGACAGTTCTACGAGCAGTACTTC. Its protein product is CASSYLGQFYEQYF.

The J gene is TRBJ1-1, the V gene TRBV7-9, with TRBD1 identical over 7 bases. There are 14 residues in the CDR3. The junction had 12 bases not matched to a gene; V was cut back by 5 bases and J by 9 bases. Germline values: CDR1 SEHNR, CDR2 FQNEAQ (reference sequence). CDR3 in DNA: TGTGCCAGCAGCACCGAGGCAGGGGGACTCAAAGCTTTCTTT. Amino acids: CASSTEAGGLKAFF.

This clone was found a few times. CDR3 nucleotides: TGTGCCAGTAGCCCTACCCCGGACACCCAAGAGACCCAGTACTTC. The encoded protein is CASSPTPDTQETQYF. V and J are TRBV19 and TRBJ2-5; maybe TRBD1 (5 bases). CDR1 is LNHDA, CDR2 SQIVND, per germline (reference sequence). The CDR3 length is 15 residues. Trimming took 6 bases from V and 1 from J, leaving 15 bases between them.

The V and J genes are TRBV5-1 and TRBJ2-1; maybe TRBD1 (8 bases). Trimming stripped 4 bases from V and 0 bases from J, with 20 bases between. Germline assignment: CDR1 SGHRS and CDR2 YFSETQ. This CDR3 contains 18 residues. CDR3 sequence reads: CASSRGAQGANSYNEQFF. DNA of the CDR3: TGCGCCAGCAGCCGGGGGGCCCAGGGGGCGAACTCCTACAATGAGCAGTTCTTC.

The J gene is TRBJ1-4, the V gene TRBV4-1; no definite D call. V was shortened by 1 base and J by 4 bases, with 10 bases between the two germline ends. The CDR3 length is 15 residues. Germline V gives CDR1 MGHRA, CDR2 YSYEKL. DNA of the CDR3: TGCGCCAGCAGCCAAGGTCGGGGTCTTAATGAAAAACTGTTTTTT. Protein product: CASSQGRGLNEKLFF.

The rearrangement joins TRBV5-1 to TRBJ1-1; weak D call: TRBD1 (5 bases). V was pared by 4 bases and J by 0 bases, with 13 bases between. The CDR3 loop spans 15 amino acids. Per germline, CDR1 SGHRS and CDR2 YFSETQ. Here the CDR3 reads CASSEGPGLNTEAFF. DNA of the CDR3: TGCGCCAGCAGCGAAGGGCCGGGGCTGAACACTGAAGCTTTCTTT. Complete variable domain (other parts from reference TRBV5-1 and TRBJ1-1): KAGVTQTPRYLIKTRGQQVTLSCSPISGHRSVSWYQQTPGQGLQFLFEYFSETQRNKGNFPGRFSGRQFSNSRSEMNVSTLELGDSALYLCASSEGPGLNTEAFFGQGTRLTVV.